This TCR beta chain is from a study of OX40 agonist ivuxolimab in advanced cancers. The CDR3 covers 12 residues. The germline V gene has CDR1 SQVTM and CDR2 ANQGSEA. Trimming stripped 5 bases from V and 2 bases from J, with 10 bases between. The method was immunoSEQ multiplex PCR; TCRdb's version includes in-frame clones alone and lacks a portion of them. The table shows some 58,000 clones, with more than 85% occurring only once. The J gene is TRBJ2-7, the V gene TRBV29-1; D unclear. The material was CD4+ or CD8+ T cells sorted from blood, obtained in a trial of the OX40 agonist ivuxolimab. The sequence came from an adult with an advanced solid tumor such as melanoma, head and neck, liver or kidney cancer. The CDR3 spells CSVRGAPYEQYF. The CDR3 nucleotides read TGCAGCGTTCGAGGAGCTCCCTACGAGCAGTACTTC.